This passage covers 20 T cell receptor beta chains from one sample sequenced in a study of patients and donors after allogeneic stem cell transplantation. TCRdb redid the calling of the RT-PCR reads with MiXCR, one entry per CDR3 protein. The table lists about 23,000 distinct CDR3 sequences, about 30% of them singletons. The source material was blood, either unsorted or a sorted T cell fraction (not recorded which). The receptors originated from a human donor who was either an allogeneic HSCT recipient or a stem cell or donor lymphocyte infusion donor (not recorded which). It is not recorded whose cells these are; they may come from a transplant donor.

The J gene is TRBJ1-1, the V gene TRBV10-3, with D possibly matching TRBD1 (5 bases). Germline V gives CDR1 ENHRY, CDR2 SYGVKD. The length of the CDR3 is 14 residues. The ends were cut back, 6 bases at V and 1 base at J, with 12 bases in the middle. CDR3 DNA: TGTGCCATCAGCGCCACGACAGAGAACACTGAAGCTTTCTTT. It codes for CAISATTENTEAFF.

This clonotype turned up a few times. The rearrangement links TRBV12-3 or TRBV12-4 to TRBJ2-2; D uncertain. This CDR3 has 11 residues. V shed 5 bases and J shed 8 bases, with 6 bases lying between them. The CDR3: CASSDAGELFF. In nucleotides, the CDR3 is TGTGCCAGCAGTGACGCGGGGGAGCTGTTTTTT.

A few counts support this clonotype. This sequence joins TRBV6-1 and TRBJ1-4, with TRBD1 identical over 8 bases. Unmatched junction bases numbered 13, after V lost 6 bases and J lost 7 bases. There are 16 residues in the CDR3. CDR1 and CDR2 from the germline V gene are MNHNS and SASEGT. The CDR3 DNA reads TGTGCCAGCAGAGACAGGGGAACCTTTGTTAGTGAAAAACTGTTTTTT. It yields the protein CASRDRGTFVSEKLFF.

The rearrangement uses TRBV28 and TRBJ1-2; TRBD1 is a possible D gene (5 bases). Germline values: CDR1 MDHEN, CDR2 SYDVKM. This CDR3 is built from 13 residues. The V gene lost 6 bases and the J gene lost 4 bases, with 12 bases spanning the gap. The CDR3 loop is CASSPPGFYGYTF. The CDR3 DNA reads as TGTGCCAGCAGCCCTCCAGGGTTCTATGGCTACACCTTC.

This clonotype has just a few counts. The chain employs TRBV5-1 and TRBJ2-2; D is ambiguous. The CDR3 has 14 amino acids. Germline-derived CDR1 and CDR2 are SGHRS and YFSETQ. Trimming removed 5 bases at V and 1 base at J, with 9 bases between. The CDR3 DNA reads TGCGCCAGCAGGCCCCAGGAGAACACCGGGGAGCTGTTTTTT. Translation: CASRPQENTGELFF.

J is TRBJ2-1 and V is TRBV5-1; the D call may be TRBD1 or TRBD2 (6 bases each). The germline V gene encodes CDR1 SGHRS and CDR2 YFSETQ. V was pared by 1 base and J by 9 bases, with 17 bases between. The CDR3 has 15 residues. The CDR3 here is CASSLSRRGLGEQFF. DNA of the CDR3: TGCGCCAGCAGCTTGTCCCGGAGGGGGTTGGGTGAGCAGTTCTTC.

This clonotype was observed at least ten times. A junction end diverges from the germline sequence, so it may reflect a read error. The chain has TRBV12-3 or TRBV12-4 and TRBJ1-2; D is possibly TRBD1 (6 bases). The CDR3 is made up of 14 amino acids. CDR3 DNA: TGTGCCAGCACCCCCCTAGGACAGAACTTTGGCTACACCTTC. Its translation is CASTPLGQNFGYTF.

This chain links TRBV7-3 with TRBJ2-3; 9 bases line up with TRBD2. Losses at the gene ends were 1 base for V and 5 bases for J; bases not matched to a gene: 7. The CDR3 runs to 16 residues. Per the germline V gene, CDR1 is SGHTA and CDR2 is FQGTGA. CDR3: CASSLNQRGAEDTQYF. DNA of the CDR3: TGTGCCAGCAGCTTAAACCAGCGGGGGGCAGAAGATACGCAGTATTTT. Complete variable domain (other parts from reference TRBV7-3 and TRBJ2-3): GAGVSQTPSNKVTEKGKYVELRCDPISGHTALYWYRQSLGQGPEFLIYFQGTGAADDSGLPNDRFFAVRPEGSVSTLKIQRTERGDSAVYLCASSLNQRGAEDTQYFGPGTRLTVL.

This clonotype was seen only a few times. The chain is built from TRBV10-3 and TRBJ1-2; D not certain. The CDR3 loop spans 15 amino acids. Trimming took 8 bases from V and 7 from J, leaving 23 bases between them. Germline V lookup: CDR1 ENHRY, CDR2 SYGVKD. DNA for the CDR3: TGTGCCATCTCCACCGCTCAGACACTTTCTGGTGGCTACACCTTC. This encodes CAISTAQTLSGGYTF.

This clonotype was seen only a few times. The chain carries TRBV6-5 and TRBJ2-5; a possible D gene is TRBD1 (6 bases). This CDR3 is 16 amino acids long. Trimming removed 0 bases from V and 5 bases from J, with 16 bases in between. Germline loops: CDR1 MNHEY, CDR2 SVGAGI. CDR3 sequence reads: CASSYSYNRAWETQYF. The CDR3 DNA is TGTGCCAGCAGTTACTCGTACAACAGGGCTTGGGAGACCCAGTACTTC.

This clonotype was found a few times. This chain links TRBV5-1 with TRBJ1-1; 7 positions match TRBD1. The CDR3 runs to 15 residues. Germline V gene data show CDR1 as SGHRS and CDR2 as YFSETQ. V lost 4 bases to trimming and J lost 2 bases; unmatched junction nucleotides: 8. CDR3 loop: CASSINTGVNTEAFF. The DNA of the CDR3 is TGCGCCAGCAGCATCAACACAGGGGTAAACACTGAAGCTTTCTTT.

The chain employs TRBV12-3 or TRBV12-4 and TRBJ2-2; possibly TRBD1 for D (6 bases). The CDR3 sequence is 16 residues long. The V end was cut by 3 bases, the J end by 0 bases, with 11 bases between. CDR3 protein: CASSFGWGPNTGELFF. The CDR3 DNA reads TGTGCCAGCAGTTTCGGCTGGGGGCCGAACACCGGGGAGCTGTTTTTT.

The chain recombines TRBV9 with TRBJ2-1; the match to TRBD1 covers 9 bases. The CDR3 has 15 residues. The V gene's germline CDR1 is SGDLS and CDR2 YYNGEE. Losses at the gene ends were 3 bases for V and 3 bases for J; bases not matched to a gene: 4. CDR3 protein: CASSGQGEYYNEQFF. In DNA, the CDR3 is TGTGCCAGCAGCGGACAGGGGGAATACTACAATGAGCAGTTCTTC.

The chain couples TRBV5-1 to TRBJ1-1; D is possibly TRBD1 (5 bases). The CDR3 contains 15 residues. Per germline, CDR1 SGHRS and CDR2 YFSETQ. V was trimmed by 2 bases and J by 5 bases, leaving 16 bases between them. CDR3 region: CASSFTGLPGTEAFF. The CDR3 DNA reads as TGCGCCAGCAGCTTTACAGGTCTTCCGGGAACTGAAGCTTTCTTT.

The rearrangement uses TRBV7-8 and TRBJ2-1; D is unresolved. The CDR3 loop spans 12 amino acids. The V gene lost 2 bases and the J gene lost 6 bases, with 5 bases spanning the gap. The germline gives CDR1 SGHVS, CDR2 FQNEAQ. The CDR3 nucleotides are TGTGCCAGCAGCTTATGGGGCAATGAGCAGTTCTTC. This codes for CASSLWGNEQFF.

The V and J genes are TRBV7-2 and TRBJ1-2; D remains ambiguous. Trimming removed 6 bases at V and 4 bases at J, with 12 bases between. Germline-derived CDR1 and CDR2 are SGHTA and FQGNSA. CDR3 length equals 13 residues. The CDR3, as DNA: TGTGCCAGCAGTCCTGACAACACCTATGGCTACACCTTC. Translating it yields CASSPDNTYGYTF.

Only a few counts were recorded for this clonotype. The J gene is TRBJ1-2, the V gene TRBV6-5, with D perhaps TRBD1 (6 bases). V was cut by 6 bases and J by 5 bases, with 7 bases left in between. The CDR3 contains 11 residues. Germline-derived CDR1 and CDR2 are MNHEY and SVGAGI. CDR3 amino acids: CASRRGYGYTF. The CDR3 region has the DNA TGTGCCAGCAGGAGGGGGTATGGCTACACCTTC.

CDR3 nucleotide sequence: TGCGCCAGCAGGACACAGGGGGCAGGAGAGCAGTACTTC. It specifies CASRTQGAGEQYF. The chain employs TRBV5-1 and TRBJ2-7; TRBD1 matches at 9 bases. V gave up 5 bases and J gave up 7 bases; unmatched junction bases: 7. The germline gives CDR1 SGHRS, CDR2 YFSETQ. This CDR3 comprises 13 residues.

J is TRBJ1-3 and V is TRBV7-8, with D unresolved. There are 12 residues in the CDR3. V lost 1 base and J 7 bases, leaving 5 bases between the germline ends. CDR1 and CDR2 from the germline V gene are SGHVS and FQNEAQ. The CDR3 loop is CASSLGQNTIYF. The CDR3 region has the DNA TGTGCCAGCAGCTTAGGGCAGAACACCATATATTTT.

The rearrangement uses TRBV20-1 and TRBJ1-2; 7 bases are a match to TRBD1. CDR3 length: 12 residues. Looked up from germline, CDR1 is DFQATT and CDR2 is SNEGSKA (reference sequence). The CDR3 reads CHSGTVTYGYTF. The DNA of the CDR3 is TGCCATAGCGGGACAGTTACCTATGGCTACACCTTC.